One and the same sample provided the 16 T cell receptor beta chains below, sequenced in a study of OX40 agonist ivuxolimab in advanced cancers. Measured with immunoSEQ multiplex PCR; TCRdb has only the in-frame clones, and not every one. The table shows under 40,000 clones, with about 80% occurring only once. Specimen: CD4+ or CD8+ T cells sorted from blood, collected in a trial of the OX40 agonist ivuxolimab. The source of these receptors is an adult with an advanced solid tumor such as melanoma, head and neck, liver or kidney cancer.

The genes are TRBV25-1 and TRBJ2-5; D is unclear. Germline V gene sequence: CDR1 MGHDK, CDR2 SYGVNS. CDR3 length: 11 amino acids. V dropped 3 bases and J dropped 5 bases, with 4 bases sitting between them. CDR3 nucleotide sequence: TGTGCCAGCAGTGACAGGGAGACCCAGTACTTC. Residues: CASSDRETQYF.

The rearrangement joins TRBV6-1 to TRBJ2-1; 9 nucleotides agree with TRBD2. Per the germline V gene, CDR1 is MNHNS and CDR2 is SASEGT. This CDR3 region has 15 residues. J lost 12 bases, V lost 5 bases, and 14 bases had no gene match. The CDR3 sequence: CASSRTSAREGGQFF. CDR3 nucleotides: TGTGCCAGCAGTCGGACTAGCGCCAGAGAGGGGGGGCAGTTCTTC.

V is TRBV10-1 and J is TRBJ2-4; D unclear. The V end lost 2 bases, the J end lost 7 bases, and 9 bases lay between the germline ends. Germline lookup yields CDR1 WNHNN and CDR2 SYGVQD (reference sequence). The length of the CDR3 is 13 residues. CDR3 region: CASSETDVNIQYF. As DNA, the CDR3 is TGCGCCAGCAGTGAGACGGACGTTAACATTCAGTACTTC.

The chain links TRBV28 to TRBJ2-2; possible D gene TRBD1, 6 bases. CDR3 length: 15 amino acids. Germline V gene sequence: CDR1 MDHEN, CDR2 SYDVKM. The germline V and J ends were trimmed by 7 bases and 2 bases, with 14 bases remaining between them. The CDR3 nucleotides are TGTGCCAGCATTACTGCAGGGGCCAACACCGGGGAGCTGTTTTTT. This encodes CASITAGANTGELFF.

The V gene is TRBV30, the J gene TRBJ2-2; TRBD2 matches 7 bases. The CDR3 has 15 residues. Germline V CDR1 and CDR2: GTSNPN, SVGIG (reference sequence). With 2 bases clipped from V and 4 bases from J, the junction kept 7 bases outside the gene matches. In DNA form, the CDR3 reads TGTGCCTGGAGTCCGGGACTAAGTGTCACCGGGGAGCTGTTTTTT. Its translation: CAWSPGLSVTGELFF.

The rearrangement joins TRBV4-1 to TRBJ2-1; unclear D gene. The V and J ends lost 0 bases and 7 bases respectively, with 10 bases between them. Germline CDR1 and CDR2: MGHRA and YSYEKL. CDR3 length: 14 amino acids. CDR3 DNA: TGCGCCAGCAGCCAAGATCAAAGCTGGAATGAGCAGTTCTTC. This codes for CASSQDQSWNEQFF.

The table lists this clone with a few counts. This chain joins TRBV6-1 and TRBJ2-3, with D perhaps matching TRBD1 (5 bases). This CDR3 comprises 14 residues. V lost 3 bases, J lost 6 bases, and 13 bases lay in between. Germline V lookup: CDR1 MNHNS, CDR2 SASEGT. This chain's CDR3 is CASSDQGDGDTQYF. CDR3 DNA: TGTGCCAGCAGTGACCAGGGTGATGGGGATACGCAGTATTTT.

The genes are TRBV2 and TRBJ2-7, with D tentatively TRBD2 (7 bases). The CDR3 length is 15 residues. V lost 5 bases and J lost 3, with 17 bases in between. Per the germline V gene, CDR1 is SNHLY and CDR2 is FYNNEI. In DNA, the CDR3 is TGTGCCAGCAGTACCCAAGGGGGGGGGAACTACGAGCAGTACTTC. As protein: CASSTQGGGNYEQYF. Looking up the rest from reference TRBV2 and TRBJ2-7 gives the full variable domain: EPEVTQTPSHQVTQMGQEVILRCVPISNHLYFYWYRQILGQKVEFLVSFYNNEISEKSEIFDDQFSVERPDGSNFTLKIRSTKLEDSAMYFCASSTQGGGNYEQYFGPGTRLTVT.

This chain joins TRBV7-8 and TRBJ2-3, with D possibly TRBD1 on 5 matching bases. This CDR3 comprises 14 residues. CDR1 and CDR2 (germline): SGHVS, FQNEAQ. V was pared by 1 base and J by 5 bases, with 10 bases between. The CDR3 nucleotides read TGTGCCAGCAGCTTAGGCAGGGCATTAGATACGCAGTATTTT. Its translation is CASSLGRALDTQYF.

The V call is TRBV11-1, the J call TRBJ2-1; 7 bases map to TRBD2. The CDR3 runs 14 residues. CDR1 SGHAT and CDR2 FQDESV come from the germline V gene (reference sequence). V was clipped by 1 base and J by 5 bases; unmatched bases: 2. CDR3 sequence: CASSLGGSNNEQFF. For the CDR3, the DNA is TGTGCCAGCAGCTTAGGCGGGAGTAACAATGAGCAGTTCTTC.

This clone was recorded once. The chain uses TRBV10-3 and TRBJ2-5, with unresolved D. The V gene's germline CDR1 is ENHRY and CDR2 SYGVKD. V was clipped by 6 bases and J by 5 bases, with 13 bases between them. The CDR3 contains 13 residues. The CDR3 spells CAISLGLGETQYF. The CDR3 nucleotides read TGTGCCATCAGCCTCGGTCTGGGGGAGACCCAGTACTTC.

This chain links TRBV5-1 with TRBJ2-3; D tentatively reads TRBD1 or TRBD2 (6 bases each). The germline CDR1 and CDR2 sequences are SGHRS and YFSETQ. CDR3 length: 14 amino acids. The germline V and J ends were trimmed by 0 bases and 4 bases, with 9 bases remaining between them. CDR3 region: CASSLEGGPDTQYF. The CDR3 region has the DNA TGCGCCAGCAGCTTGGAGGGGGGACCAGATACGCAGTATTTT.

The chain links TRBV4-2 to TRBJ2-7, with TRBD1 matching 7 bases. V was clipped by 1 base and J by 2 bases; unmatched bases: 2. This CDR3 has 14 residues. Germline CDR1 reads LGHNA; CDR2 reads YNFKEQ. DNA of the CDR3: TGTGCCAGCAGCCAAGGGCAGGGGGCCTACGAGCAGTACTTC. Its translation: CASSQGQGAYEQYF.

This chain uses TRBV5-6 with TRBJ2-7; 12 positions agree with TRBD2. The CDR3 is 15 residues long. Trimming took 3 bases from V and 3 from J; bases not matched to a gene: 4. Per the germline V gene, CDR1 is SGHDT and CDR2 is YYEEEE. The CDR3 is CASSSRTSGVYEQYF. CDR3 sequence (DNA): TGTGCCAGCAGCTCGCGGACTAGCGGGGTCTACGAGCAGTACTTC. The full variable domain, its missing parts supplied by reference TRBV5-6 and TRBJ2-7, is DAGVTQSPTHLIKTRGQQVTLRCSPKSGHDTVSWYQQALGQGPQFIFQYYEEEERQRGNFPDRFSGHQFPNYSSELNVNALLLGDSALYLCASSSRTSGVYEQYFGPGTRLTVT.

The V gene is TRBV19, the J gene TRBJ1-6, with D possibly being TRBD1 (6 bases). The CDR3 runs to 17 residues. V lost 7 bases to trimming and J lost 1 base, with 17 bases between them. Germline assignment: CDR1 LNHDA and CDR2 SQIVND (reference sequence). The DNA of the CDR3 is TGTGCCAGTAAAGCGGGAGGGGGTGCGTCCTATAATTCACCCCTCCACTTT. Its protein product is CASKAGGGASYNSPLHF. The variable domain in full, with the rest retrieved from reference TRBV19 and TRBJ1-6, is DGGITQSPKYLFRKEGQNVTLSCEQNLNHDAMYWYRQDPGQGLRLIYYSQIVNDFQKGDIAEGYSVSREKKESFPLTVTSAQKNPTAFYLCASKAGGGASYNSPLHFGNGTRLTVT.

This clone appeared a single time. This rearrangement joins TRBV19 to TRBJ2-6; 7 bases map to TRBD2. In germline, CDR1 is LNHDA, CDR2 SQIVND (reference sequence). V was clipped by 5 bases and J by 0 bases; unmatched bases: 13. This CDR3 is 19 amino acids long. The CDR3 is CASSPPGRASYSGANVLTF. CDR3 DNA: TGTGCCAGTAGTCCCCCTGGGAGGGCGAGTTACTCTGGGGCCAACGTCCTGACTTTC.